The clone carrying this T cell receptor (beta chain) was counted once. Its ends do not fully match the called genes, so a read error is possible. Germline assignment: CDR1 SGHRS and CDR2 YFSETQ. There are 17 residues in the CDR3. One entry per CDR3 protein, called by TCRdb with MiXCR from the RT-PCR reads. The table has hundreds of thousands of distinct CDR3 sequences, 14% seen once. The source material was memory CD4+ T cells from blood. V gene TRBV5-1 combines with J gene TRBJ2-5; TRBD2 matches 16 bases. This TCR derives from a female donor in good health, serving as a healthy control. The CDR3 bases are TGTGCCAGCAGCCCAATCGGGACTAGCGGGAGGGGAGAGACCCAGTACTTC. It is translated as CASSPIGTSGRGETQYF. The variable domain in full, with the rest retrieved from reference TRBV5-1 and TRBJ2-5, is KAGVTQTPRYLIKTRGQQVTLSCSPISGHRSVSWYQQTPGQGLQFLFEYFSETQRNKGNFPGRFSGRQFSNSRSEMNVSTLELGDSALYLCASSPIGTSGRGETQYFGPGTRLLVL.